The present TCR beta chain was sequenced within a study of technical replicates of blood from a few donors. Some clones are missing from TCRdb's copy, which holds only in-frame ones; the method was immunoSEQ multiplex PCR. The sample records more than 11,000 clones, approximately 86% being singletons. V trimming: 6 bases; J trimming: 2 bases; junction bases outside the gene matches: 3. In germline, CDR1 is SNHLY, CDR2 FYNNEI. The CDR3 extends over 13 amino acids. Sequences were obtained from PBMCs. This sequence originates from a human donor in good health. The V call is TRBV2, the J call TRBJ2-5; TRBD2 matches 7 bases. The CDR3 DNA sequence: TGTGCCAGCAGGGATAGCGGGCAAGAGACCCAGTACTTC. This encodes CASRDSGQETQYF.